This entry lists 32 T cell receptor beta chains sequenced from one sample in a study of blood T cell repertoires in COVID-19. Here immunoSEQ multiplex PCR was the method, and the copy in TCRdb shows in-frame clones only, minus some. The sample lists approximately 300,000 clones; roughly 89% were seen once. Sequencing was performed on peripheral blood. Every receptor here comes from a woman younger than 45 with COVID-19, enrolled during active disease.

As to this clone: The sample holds other DNA sequences that translate to the same CDR3. CDR3 DNA sequence: TGCGCCAGCAGCCTCTCCGGGGGGAACACTGAAGCTTTCTTT. This gives the protein CASSLSGGNTEAFF. The chain has TRBV5-1 and TRBJ1-1; D is perhaps TRBD1 (5 bases). The germline V gene encodes CDR1 SGHRS and CDR2 YFSETQ. V was cut by 4 bases and J by 1 base, with 11 bases left in between. The CDR3 totals 14 residues.

This clone has only one observation. The chain is built from TRBV24-1 and TRBJ1-5; D ambiguous. Trimming pared 0 bases from V and 0 bases from J, leaving 11 bases between. CDR1 and CDR2 from the germline V gene are KGHDR and SFDVKD. The CDR3 covers 17 residues. The DNA for the CDR3 is TGTGCCACCAGTGATTTGCAACAGAACGGTAGCAATCAGCCCCAGCATTTT. This codes for CATSDLQQNGSNQPQHF.

This clone was counted once. This chain connects TRBV19 to TRBJ1-1; a weak D match, TRBD1 (6 bases). Trimming stripped 4 bases from V and 5 bases from J, with 11 bases between. This CDR3 is 13 amino acids long. Per germline, CDR1 LNHDA and CDR2 SQIVND (reference sequence). The CDR3 sequence is CASSNTGMTEAFF. CDR3 nucleotides: TGTGCCAGTAGTAATACAGGGATGACTGAAGCTTTCTTT.

The CDR3 region has the DNA TGTGCCAGCTCAGAACAAGCGGGGGGGGCAGGTTCACCCCTCCACTTT. This sequence encodes CASSEQAGGAGSPLHF. The chain has TRBV18 and TRBJ1-6, with a weak D call TRBD1 (6 bases). CDR1 is KGHSH and CDR2 is LQKENI in the germline V gene. Trimming left V 5 bases short and J 9 bases short, with 20 bases between. The CDR3 is 16 amino acids.

The rearrangement links TRBV18 to TRBJ1-6; D is possibly TRBD1 (6 bases). The V end lost 1 base, the J end lost 7 bases, and 11 bases lay between the germline ends. From germline, CDR1 is KGHSH and CDR2 LQKENI. This CDR3 spans 15 amino acids. CDR3 sequence reads: CASSPREGQNSPLHF. As DNA, the CDR3 is TGTGCCAGCTCACCACGAGAAGGACAGAATTCACCCCTCCACTTT.

This rearrangement joins TRBV29-1 to TRBJ2-7; 8 bases are a match to TRBD2. The junction had 8 bases not matched to a gene; V was cut back by 6 bases and J by 1 base. Germline CDR1 is SQVTM and CDR2 is ANQGSEA. This CDR3 has 14 amino acids. CDR3 coding DNA: TGCAGCGTGAACCGCGGGGGGTCGTCCTACGAGCAGTACTTC. It yields the protein CSVNRGGSSYEQYF.

The chain has TRBV13 and TRBJ2-5, with 8 bases identical to TRBD1. V lost 6 bases and J lost 4; bases outside the gene matches: 4. CDR3 length: 13 amino acids. CDR1 is PRHDT, CDR2 FYEKMQ, per germline (reference sequence). CDR3 DNA sequence: TGTGCCAGCAGGCGTACAGGGGGAGAGACCCAGTACTTC. Protein sequence: CASRRTGGETQYF. Together with reference TRBV13 and TRBJ2-5, the CDR3 gives the full variable domain: AAGVIQSPRHLIKEKRETATLKCYPIPRHDTVYWYQQGPGQDPQFLISFYEKMQSDKGSIPDRFSAQQFSDYHSELNMSSLELGDSALYFCASRRTGGETQYFGPGTRLLVL.

Only one count was recorded for this clone. The chain is built from TRBV19 and TRBJ2-5; 7 bases match TRBD2. J gave up 2 bases and V 2 bases, and 2 bases lay outside the gene matches. The CDR3 runs to 14 residues. CDR1 and CDR2 (germline): LNHDA, SQIVND (reference sequence). CDR3 protein: CASSISGEQETQYF. The CDR3 bases are TGTGCCAGTAGTATAAGCGGGGAACAAGAGACCCAGTACTTC.

This chain connects TRBV19 to TRBJ2-2; the match to TRBD2 covers 8 bases. The CDR3 is 16 residues long. Germline trimming cut 7 bases from V and 5 bases from J; bases unmatched to any gene: 12. Germline CDR1 reads LNHDA; CDR2 reads SQIVND (reference sequence). The CDR3 coding sequence is TGTGCCAGTAATAAGCGGGGGCCGGGGAGGACCGGGGAGCTGTTTTTT. Residues: CASNKRGPGRTGELFF.

This chain links TRBV2 with TRBJ1-2; 9 bases agree with TRBD1. The CDR3 totals 18 residues. Trimming cost V 6 bases and J 8 bases; bases outside gene matches: 22. Germline loops: CDR1 SNHLY, CDR2 FYNNEI. The CDR3 DNA is TGTGCCAGCAGAGACGCACAATACAACCGGGACAGGGTTCAGGGCTACACCTTC. Protein product: CASRDAQYNRDRVQGYTF.

CDR3 loop: CASSIGLTGAKTQYF. DNA for the CDR3: TGTGCCAGTAGTATCGGGTTGACAGGGGCGAAGACCCAGTACTTC. The chain carries TRBV19 and TRBJ2-5; 8 bases agree with TRBD1. Germline CDR1 is LNHDA and CDR2 is SQIVND (reference sequence). This CDR3 is 15 amino acids long. The V and J ends lost 3 bases and 6 bases, in that order; junction bases with no gene match: 9. Full variable domain (outside the CDR3, taken from reference TRBV19 and TRBJ2-5): DGGITQSPKYLFRKEGQNVTLSCEQNLNHDAMYWYRQDPGQGLRLIYYSQIVNDFQKGDIAEGYSVSREKKESFPLTVTSAQKNPTAFYLCASSIGLTGAKTQYFGPGTRLLVL.

This clone was detected once. The chain is built from TRBV24-1 and TRBJ1-2; possible D gene TRBD1, 6 bases. The germline V gene has CDR1 KGHDR and CDR2 SFDVKD. This CDR3 region has 13 residues. Between the trimmed V and J ends, which lost 4 bases and 8 bases, there was a span of 13 bases. This CDR3 reads CATSDSDRRGYTF. The CDR3 DNA follows: TGTGCCACCAGTGACTCGGACAGAAGAGGCTACACCTTC.

The chain uses TRBV19 and TRBJ1-1; no reliable D call. Germline V CDR1 and CDR2: LNHDA, SQIVND (reference sequence). The CDR3 has 16 residues. V was pared by 1 base and J by 5 bases, with 17 bases between. The CDR3 DNA reads TGTGCCAGTAGTATAGGCGAAGCCGTGGTATGGACTGAAGCTTTCTTT. Its translation is CASSIGEAVVWTEAFF.

In regard to this clone: The same CDR3 also results from other DNA sequences found in this sample. This chain uses TRBV6-5 with TRBJ1-2, with TRBD1 as a possible D gene (5 bases). The V and J ends lost 0 bases and 6 bases respectively, with 8 bases between them. The V gene's germline CDR1 is MNHEY and CDR2 SVGAGI. The CDR3 runs 13 residues. The CDR3 DNA reads TGTGCCAGCAGTTACTCCAGGGTTGATGGCTACACCTTC. Amino acid sequence: CASSYSRVDGYTF.

This clone was seen more than once but under ten times. The chain couples TRBV6-2 or TRBV6-3 to TRBJ2-1; TRBD2 aligns across 7 bases. The CDR3 runs 14 residues. Germline V lookup: CDR1 MNHEY, CDR2 SVGEGT. With 2 bases clipped from V and 7 bases from J, the junction kept 5 bases outside the gene matches. The CDR3 is CASSYKPSGNEQFF. The CDR3 region has the DNA TGTGCCAGCAGTTACAAACCTAGCGGTAATGAGCAGTTCTTC.

The V call is TRBV5-1, the J call TRBJ2-3; 10 bases align to TRBD2. Per germline, CDR1 SGHRS and CDR2 YFSETQ. There are 16 residues in the CDR3. The trim removed 2 bases at V and 3 bases at J, leaving 6 bases unmatched. The CDR3 nucleotides are TGCGCCAGCAGCTTATCAGCGGGGGGGTTTACAGATACGCAGTATTTT. Translating it yields CASSLSAGGFTDTQYF.

The chain carries TRBV5-1 and TRBJ1-2; TRBD1 agrees at 10 bases. The CDR3 covers 19 residues. The germline V gene has CDR1 SGHRS and CDR2 YFSETQ. The V gene end was trimmed by 2 bases and the J gene end by 0 bases; junction bases not matched to a gene: 13. CDR3 sequence: CASSFGDRGPVSTNYGYTF. The CDR3 nucleotides read TGCGCCAGCAGCTTTGGGGACAGGGGTCCGGTTTCCACTAACTATGGCTACACCTTC.

This clone was seen more than once but under ten times. The genes are TRBV15 and TRBJ1-2; 7 nucleotides line up with TRBD1. The CDR3 contains 15 residues. Per the germline V gene, CDR1 is LNHNV and CDR2 is YYDKDF (reference sequence). Unmatched junction bases numbered 6, after V lost 3 bases and J lost 2 bases. This CDR3 reads CATSSNRGLNYGYTF. The CDR3 coding sequence is TGTGCCACCAGCAGTAACAGGGGTTTGAACTATGGCTACACCTTC. The whole variable domain, remainder taken from reference TRBV15 and TRBJ1-2, is DAMVIQNPRYQVTQFGKPVTLSCSQTLNHNVMYWYQQKSSQAPKLLFHYYDKDFNNEADTPDNFQSRRPNTSFCFLDIRSPGLGDTAMYLCATSSNRGLNYGYTFGSGTRLTVV.

As concerns this clone: Other DNA sequences in this sample translate to the same CDR3. V and J are TRBV5-4 and TRBJ1-2; weak D call: TRBD1 (6 bases). The germline CDR1 and CDR2 sequences are SGHNT and YYREEE (reference sequence). Trimming took off 4 bases at V and 2 bases at J, with 9 bases between the two ends. The CDR3 covers 13 residues. The CDR3 DNA reads as TGTGCCAGCAGCCTGGACAGAAACTATGGCTACACCTTC. Translating gives CASSLDRNYGYTF.

The chain has TRBV29-1 and TRBJ1-1; D is ambiguous. This CDR3 is 13 amino acids long. The V and J ends lost 5 bases and 0 bases respectively, with 10 bases between them. Germline assignment: CDR1 SQVTM and CDR2 ANQGSEA. The CDR3 reads CSVPGRVNTEAFF. DNA for the CDR3: TGCAGCGTTCCTGGGAGAGTGAACACTGAAGCTTTCTTT.

The chain joins TRBV21-1 to TRBJ1-1. TRBV21-1 is a documented pseudogene. The CDR3 contains 17 residues. The CDR3 DNA is TGTGCCAGCAGCAAAGCGCTTTGGGGGGTGGCAGAGACTGAAGCTTTCTTT. This translates into CASSKALWGVAETEAFF.

The rearrangement links TRBV4-2 to TRBJ2-5; D is perhaps TRBD1 (6 bases). V was pared by 0 bases and J by 6 bases, with 20 bases between. Germline lookup yields CDR1 LGHNA and CDR2 YNFKEQ. The CDR3 spans 17 residues. CDR3 sequence reads: CASSQDRFLTGDKTQYF. The CDR3 nucleotides read TGTGCCAGCAGCCAAGACCGATTCCTGACAGGCGACAAGACCCAGTACTTC.

The chain recombines TRBV7-9 with TRBJ1-1; 9 nucleotides match TRBD1. Losses at the gene ends were 3 bases for V and 6 bases for J; bases not matched to a gene: 5. The CDR3 has 14 amino acids. Germline V gene lookup returns CDR1 SEHNR and CDR2 FQNEAQ (reference sequence). CDR3 sequence: CASSLGQGGPEAFF. The CDR3, as DNA: TGTGCCAGCAGCTTGGGACAGGGAGGCCCTGAAGCTTTCTTT.

This rearrangement joins TRBV27 to TRBJ2-7; D remains ambiguous. This CDR3 has 13 amino acids. The ends were cut back, 8 bases at V and 3 bases at J, with 14 bases in the middle. Germline V CDR1 and CDR2: MNHEY, SMNVEV (reference sequence). The CDR3 nucleotides are TGTGCCAGCGGAAGACAAACCCTCTACGAGCAGTACTTC. Its translation is CASGRQTLYEQYF.

The rearrangement joins TRBV19 to TRBJ1-5; D unresolved. Trimming pared 4 bases from V and 4 bases from J, leaving 11 bases between. CDR1 and CDR2 (germline): LNHDA, SQIVND (reference sequence). The CDR3 sequence is 14 residues long. CDR3 sequence reads: CASSTGYLNQPQHF. The CDR3 nucleotides are TGTGCCAGTAGTACGGGATATCTAAATCAGCCCCAGCATTTT.

The chain has TRBV3-1 (or the pseudogene TRBV3-2) and TRBJ2-5; D may be TRBD2 (6 bases). This CDR3 has 14 amino acids. Germline values: CDR1 LGHDT, CDR2 YNNKEL (reference sequence). Trimming left V 8 bases short and J 1 base short, with 14 bases between. CDR3 nucleotide sequence: TGTGCCAGCGGACAATTCGGGAGCCAAGAGACCCAGTACTTC. Its translation: CASGQFGSQETQYF.

The chain uses TRBV10-2 and TRBJ2-7, with 7 bases that match TRBD1. Germline assignment: CDR1 WSHSY and CDR2 SAAADI. This CDR3 has 13 residues. With 5 bases clipped from V and 3 bases from J, the junction kept 4 bases outside the gene matches. The CDR3 bases are TGCGCCAGCAGTCCGGGACAGAACTACGAGCAGTACGTC. It codes for CASSPGQNYEQYV.

For this clone: The sample holds other DNA sequences that translate to the same CDR3. The chain links TRBV5-1 to TRBJ1-1; a weak D match, TRBD1 (6 bases). The CDR3 spans 12 residues. CDR1 and CDR2 from the germline V gene are SGHRS and YFSETQ. Trimming took off 1 base at V and 8 bases at J, with 9 bases between the two ends. This chain's CDR3 is CASSLPGTEAFF. CDR3 coding DNA: TGCGCCAGCAGCTTGCCTGGGACAGAAGCTTTCTTT.

The V and J genes are TRBV30 and TRBJ1-4; 8 bases match TRBD1. CDR1 is GTSNPN and CDR2 is SVGIG in the germline V gene (reference sequence). Losses at the gene ends were 1 base for V and 6 bases for J; bases not matched to a gene: 7. CDR3 length: 15 residues. DNA for the CDR3: TGTGCCTGGAGTGAAGCAGGGGGCTGGGATGAAAAACTGTTTTTT. It is translated as CAWSEAGGWDEKLFF.

The genes are TRBV29-1 and TRBJ1-2; D gene ambiguous. Germline V lookup: CDR1 SQVTM, CDR2 ANQGSEA. V was cut by 5 bases and J by 5 bases, with 15 bases left in between. The CDR3 spans 13 residues. Written as DNA, the CDR3 is TGCAGCGTTACTAGGGATGTTTATTATGGCTACACCTTC. This gives the protein CSVTRDVYYGYTF.

V is TRBV18 and J is TRBJ1-3; possibly TRBD1 for D (5 bases). Germline CDR1 reads KGHSH; CDR2 reads LQKENI. Trimming removed 4 bases from V and 0 bases from J, with 19 bases in between. There are 18 residues in the CDR3. Here the CDR3 reads CASSRRTKIGLSGNTIYF. CDR3 sequence (DNA): TGTGCCAGCTCACGAAGGACAAAGATAGGGCTCTCTGGAAACACCATATATTTT.

The V and J genes are TRBV19 and TRBJ1-5, with D possibly matching TRBD1 (6 bases). This CDR3 is built from 17 residues. Germline values: CDR1 LNHDA, CDR2 SQIVND (reference sequence). The V end lost 5 bases, the J end lost 0 bases, and 17 bases lay between the germline ends. The DNA for the CDR3 is TGTGCCAGTAGTTTTTCGTCGACAGGCCCTAGCAATCAGCCCCAGCATTTT. Protein: CASSFSSTGPSNQPQHF.